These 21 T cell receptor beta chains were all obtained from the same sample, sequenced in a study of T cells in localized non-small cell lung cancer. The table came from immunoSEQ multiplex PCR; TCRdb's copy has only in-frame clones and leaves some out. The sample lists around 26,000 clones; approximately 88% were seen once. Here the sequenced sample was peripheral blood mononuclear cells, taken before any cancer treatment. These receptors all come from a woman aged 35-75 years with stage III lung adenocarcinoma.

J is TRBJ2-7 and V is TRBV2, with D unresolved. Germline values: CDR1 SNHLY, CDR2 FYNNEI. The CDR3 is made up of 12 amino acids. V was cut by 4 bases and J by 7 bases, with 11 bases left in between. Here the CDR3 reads CASSVLTQEQYF. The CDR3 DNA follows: TGTGCCAGCAGTGTTCTCACGCAAGAGCAGTACTTC.

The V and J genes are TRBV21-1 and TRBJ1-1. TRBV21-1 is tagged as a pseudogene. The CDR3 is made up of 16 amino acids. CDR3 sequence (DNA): TGTGCCAGCAGTGGTCGAATAGCCACAATTCGCACTGAAGCTTTCTTT. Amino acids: CASSGRIATIRTEAFF.

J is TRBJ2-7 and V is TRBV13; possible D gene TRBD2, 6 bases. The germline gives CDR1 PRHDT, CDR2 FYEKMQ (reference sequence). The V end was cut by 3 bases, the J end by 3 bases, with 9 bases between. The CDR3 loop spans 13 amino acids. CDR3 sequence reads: CASSFGGIYEQYF. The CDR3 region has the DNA TGTGCCAGCAGCTTCGGCGGGATCTACGAGCAGTACTTC. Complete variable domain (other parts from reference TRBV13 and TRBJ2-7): AAGVIQSPRHLIKEKRETATLKCYPIPRHDTVYWYQQGPGQDPQFLISFYEKMQSDKGSIPDRFSAQQFSDYHSELNMSSLELGDSALYFCASSFGGIYEQYFGPGTRLTVT.

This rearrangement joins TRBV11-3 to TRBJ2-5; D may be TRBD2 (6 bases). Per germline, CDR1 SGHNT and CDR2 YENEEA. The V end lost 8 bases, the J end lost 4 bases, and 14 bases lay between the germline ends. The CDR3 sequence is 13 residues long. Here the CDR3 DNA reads TGTGCCAGCCGGGGAGGAAGGGGAGAGACCCAGTACTTC. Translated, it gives CASRGGRGETQYF.

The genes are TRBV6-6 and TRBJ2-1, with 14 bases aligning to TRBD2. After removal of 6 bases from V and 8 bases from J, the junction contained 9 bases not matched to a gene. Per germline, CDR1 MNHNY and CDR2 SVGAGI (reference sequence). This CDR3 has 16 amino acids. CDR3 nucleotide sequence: TGTGCCAGCAGCCACGCGACTAGCGGGGGGGCCTATGAGCAGTTCTTC. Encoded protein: CASSHATSGGAYEQFF.

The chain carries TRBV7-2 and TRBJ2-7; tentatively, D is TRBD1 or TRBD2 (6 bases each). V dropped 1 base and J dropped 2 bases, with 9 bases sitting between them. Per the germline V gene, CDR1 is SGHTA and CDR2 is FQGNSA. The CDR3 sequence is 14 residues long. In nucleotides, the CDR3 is TGTGCCAGCAGCTTAGTGGGGGGCGCCTACGAGCAGTACTTC. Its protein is CASSLVGGAYEQYF.

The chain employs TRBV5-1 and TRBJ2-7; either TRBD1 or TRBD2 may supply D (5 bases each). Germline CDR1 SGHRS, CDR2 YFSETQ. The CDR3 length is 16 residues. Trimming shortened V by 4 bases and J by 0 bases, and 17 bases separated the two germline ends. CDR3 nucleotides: TGCGCCAGCAGCCCCCCCCCGGGGCCTTACTCCTACGAGCAGTACTTC. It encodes CASSPPPGPYSYEQYF.

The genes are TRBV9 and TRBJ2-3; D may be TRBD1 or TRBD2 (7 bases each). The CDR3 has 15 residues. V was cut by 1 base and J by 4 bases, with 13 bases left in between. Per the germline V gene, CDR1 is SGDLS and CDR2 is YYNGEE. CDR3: CASSVSRGGPDTQYF. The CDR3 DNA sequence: TGTGCCAGCAGCGTATCCAGGGGGGGCCCAGATACGCAGTATTTT.

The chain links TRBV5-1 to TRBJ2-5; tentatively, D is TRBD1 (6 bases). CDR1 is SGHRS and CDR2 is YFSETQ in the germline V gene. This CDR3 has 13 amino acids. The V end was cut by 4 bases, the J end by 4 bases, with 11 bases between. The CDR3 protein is CASSTSRGETQYF. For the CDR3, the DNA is TGCGCCAGCAGCACATCCAGGGGAGAGACCCAGTACTTC.

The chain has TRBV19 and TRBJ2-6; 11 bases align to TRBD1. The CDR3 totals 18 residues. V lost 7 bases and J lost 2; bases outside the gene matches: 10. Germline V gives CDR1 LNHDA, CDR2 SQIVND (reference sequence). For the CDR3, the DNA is TGTGCCAGTACCCCCCGGACAGGGGGCTCGACTGGGGCCAACGTCCTGACTTTC. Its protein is CASTPRTGGSTGANVLTF.

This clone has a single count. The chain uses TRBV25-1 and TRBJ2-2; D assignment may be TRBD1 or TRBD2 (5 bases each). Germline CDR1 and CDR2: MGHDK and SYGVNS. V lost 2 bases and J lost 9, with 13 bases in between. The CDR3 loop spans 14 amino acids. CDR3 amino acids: CASSEGTPTRELFF. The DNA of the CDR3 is TGTGCCAGCAGTGAAGGGACCCCCACGAGGGAGCTGTTTTTT.

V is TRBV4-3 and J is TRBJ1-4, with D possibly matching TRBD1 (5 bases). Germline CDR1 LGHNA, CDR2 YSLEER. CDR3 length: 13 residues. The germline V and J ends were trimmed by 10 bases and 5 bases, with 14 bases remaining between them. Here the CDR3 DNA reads TGCGCCACATCCGGGACCTTAAATGAAAAACTGTTTTTT. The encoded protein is CATSGTLNEKLFF.

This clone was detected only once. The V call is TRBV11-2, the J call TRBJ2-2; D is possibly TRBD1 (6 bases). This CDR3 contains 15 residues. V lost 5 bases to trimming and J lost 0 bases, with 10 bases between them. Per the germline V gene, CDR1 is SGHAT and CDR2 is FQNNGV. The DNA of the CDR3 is TGTGCCAGCAGCCTACAGGGACCGAACACCGGGGAGCTGTTTTTT. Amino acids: CASSLQGPNTGELFF.

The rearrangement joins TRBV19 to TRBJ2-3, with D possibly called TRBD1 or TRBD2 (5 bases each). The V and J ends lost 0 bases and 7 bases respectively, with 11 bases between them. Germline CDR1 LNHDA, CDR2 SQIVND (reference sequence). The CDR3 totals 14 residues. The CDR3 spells CASSIDSWGNTQYF. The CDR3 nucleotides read TGTGCCAGTAGTATAGATTCCTGGGGGAATACGCAGTATTTT.

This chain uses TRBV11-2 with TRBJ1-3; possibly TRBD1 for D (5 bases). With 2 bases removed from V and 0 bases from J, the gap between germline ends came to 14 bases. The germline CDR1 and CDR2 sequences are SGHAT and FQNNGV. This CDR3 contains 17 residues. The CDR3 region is CASSLNGRGYSGNTIYF. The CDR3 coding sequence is TGTGCCAGCAGCTTAAATGGCCGGGGGTACTCTGGAAACACCATATATTTT.

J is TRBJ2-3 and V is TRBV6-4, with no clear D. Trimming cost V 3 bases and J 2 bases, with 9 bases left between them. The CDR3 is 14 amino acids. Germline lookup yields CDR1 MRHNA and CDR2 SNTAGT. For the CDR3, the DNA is TGTGCCAGCAGTGATGGGTCAGCCACAGATACGCAGTATTTT. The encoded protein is CASSDGSATDTQYF.

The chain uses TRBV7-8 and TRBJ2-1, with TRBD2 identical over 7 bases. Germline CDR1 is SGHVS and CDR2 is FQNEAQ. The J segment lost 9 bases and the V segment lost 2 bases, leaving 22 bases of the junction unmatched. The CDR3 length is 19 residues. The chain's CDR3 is CASSLRASGVPNGDREQFF. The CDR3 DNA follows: TGTGCCAGCAGCTTAAGGGCTAGCGGCGTCCCCAACGGCGACCGTGAGCAGTTCTTC.

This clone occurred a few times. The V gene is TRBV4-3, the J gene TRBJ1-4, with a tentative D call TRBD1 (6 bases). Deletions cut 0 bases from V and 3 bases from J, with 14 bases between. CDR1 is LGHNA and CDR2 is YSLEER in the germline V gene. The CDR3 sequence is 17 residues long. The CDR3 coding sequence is TGCGCCAGCAGCCAAGATGGCCTAGGGACATCTAATGAAAAACTGTTTTTT. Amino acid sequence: CASSQDGLGTSNEKLFF.

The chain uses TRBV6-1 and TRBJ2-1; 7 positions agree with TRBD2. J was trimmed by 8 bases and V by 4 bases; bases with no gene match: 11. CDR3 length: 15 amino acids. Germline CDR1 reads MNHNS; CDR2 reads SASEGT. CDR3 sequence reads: CASSGSGPSRHEQFF. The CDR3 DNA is TGTGCCAGCAGTGGTAGCGGGCCCTCGCGACATGAGCAGTTCTTC.

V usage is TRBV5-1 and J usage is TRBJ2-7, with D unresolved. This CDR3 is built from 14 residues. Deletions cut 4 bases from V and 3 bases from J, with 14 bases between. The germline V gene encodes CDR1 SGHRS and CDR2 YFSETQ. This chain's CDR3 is CASSPVSLNYEQYF. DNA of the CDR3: TGCGCCAGCAGCCCCGTTTCACTCAACTACGAGCAGTACTTC.

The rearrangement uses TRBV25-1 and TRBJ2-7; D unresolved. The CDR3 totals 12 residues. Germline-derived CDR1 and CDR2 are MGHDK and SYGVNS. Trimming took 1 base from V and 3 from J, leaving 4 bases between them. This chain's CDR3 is CASSESYYEQYF. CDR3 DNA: TGTGCCAGCAGTGAATCATACTACGAGCAGTACTTC.